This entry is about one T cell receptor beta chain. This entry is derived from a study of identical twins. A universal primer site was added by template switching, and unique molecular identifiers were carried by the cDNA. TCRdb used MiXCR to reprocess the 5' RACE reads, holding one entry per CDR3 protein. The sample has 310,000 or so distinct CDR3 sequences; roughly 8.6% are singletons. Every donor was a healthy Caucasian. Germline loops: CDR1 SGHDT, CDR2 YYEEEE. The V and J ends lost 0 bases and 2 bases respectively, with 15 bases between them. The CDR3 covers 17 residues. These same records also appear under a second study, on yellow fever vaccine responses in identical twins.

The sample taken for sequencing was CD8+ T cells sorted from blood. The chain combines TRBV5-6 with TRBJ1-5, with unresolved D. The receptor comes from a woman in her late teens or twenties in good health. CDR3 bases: TGTGCCAGCAGCTTGGCTTCGGAGCCACCCCGCAATCAGCCCCAGCATTTT. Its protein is CASSLASEPPRNQPQHF.